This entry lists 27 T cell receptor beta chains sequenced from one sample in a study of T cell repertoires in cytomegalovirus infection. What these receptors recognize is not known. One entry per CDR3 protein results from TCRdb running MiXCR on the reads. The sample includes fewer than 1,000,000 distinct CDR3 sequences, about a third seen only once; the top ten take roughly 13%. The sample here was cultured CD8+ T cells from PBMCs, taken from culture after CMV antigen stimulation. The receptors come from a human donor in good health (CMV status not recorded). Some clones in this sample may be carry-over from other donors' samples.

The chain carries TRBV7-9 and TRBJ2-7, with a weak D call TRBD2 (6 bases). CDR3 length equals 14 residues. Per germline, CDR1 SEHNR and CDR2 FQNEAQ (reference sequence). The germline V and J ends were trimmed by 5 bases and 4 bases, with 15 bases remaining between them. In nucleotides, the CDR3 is TGTGCCAGCAGCGATCCAAGGAGGGGATACGAGCAGTACGTC. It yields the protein CASSDPRRGYEQYV.

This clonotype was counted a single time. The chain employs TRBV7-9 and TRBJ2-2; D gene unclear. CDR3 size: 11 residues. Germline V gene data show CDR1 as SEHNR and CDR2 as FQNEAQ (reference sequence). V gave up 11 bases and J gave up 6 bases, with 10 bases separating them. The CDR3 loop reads CAQDSPGELFF. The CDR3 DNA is TGTGCCCAGGATAGCCCCGGGGAGCTGTTTTTT.

The CDR3 bases are TGTTCCGCCGGGGTGGCACGAAACAATGAGCAGTTCTTC. This translates into CSAGVARNNEQFF. The rearrangement joins TRBV19 to TRBJ2-1, with D tentatively TRBD2 (5 bases). The CDR3 consists of 13 residues. Germline-derived CDR1 and CDR2 are LNHDA and SQIVND (reference sequence).

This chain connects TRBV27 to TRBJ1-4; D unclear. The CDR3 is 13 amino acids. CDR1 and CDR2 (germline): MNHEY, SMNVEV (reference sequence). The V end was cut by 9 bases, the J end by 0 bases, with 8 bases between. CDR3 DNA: TGTGCCAGGCCGGGTCCAACTAATGAAAAACTGTTTTTT. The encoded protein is CARPGPTNEKLFF.

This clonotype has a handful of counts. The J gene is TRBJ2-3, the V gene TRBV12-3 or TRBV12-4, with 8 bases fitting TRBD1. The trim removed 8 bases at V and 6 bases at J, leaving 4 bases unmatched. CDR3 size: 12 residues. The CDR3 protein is CASGTGGDTQYF. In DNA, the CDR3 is TGTGCCAGCGGAACAGGGGGGGATACGCAGTATTTT.

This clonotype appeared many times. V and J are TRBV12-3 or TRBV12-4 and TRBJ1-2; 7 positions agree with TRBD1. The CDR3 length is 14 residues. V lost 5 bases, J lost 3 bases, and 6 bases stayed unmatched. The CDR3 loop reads CASSQGGYDYGYTF. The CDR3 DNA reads TGTGCCAGCAGTCAAGGGGGCTATGACTATGGCTACACCTTC.

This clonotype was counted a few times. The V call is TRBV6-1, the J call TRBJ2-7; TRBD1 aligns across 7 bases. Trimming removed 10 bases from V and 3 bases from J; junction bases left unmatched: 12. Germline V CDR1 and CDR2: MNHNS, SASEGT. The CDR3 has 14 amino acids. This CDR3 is CATTLGDSYYEQYV. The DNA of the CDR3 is TGTGCCACCACCCTGGGGGACAGCTACTACGAGCAGTACGTC.

The CDR3 is CASSPRDRGFLQPQHF. As DNA, the CDR3 is TGTGCCAGCAGTCCCCGGGACAGGGGATTTTTGCAGCCCCAGCATTTT. The chain combines TRBV12-3 or TRBV12-4 with TRBJ1-5; 10 bases match TRBD1. There are 16 residues in the CDR3. V dropped 5 bases and J dropped 7; count of bases not matched to a gene: 11.

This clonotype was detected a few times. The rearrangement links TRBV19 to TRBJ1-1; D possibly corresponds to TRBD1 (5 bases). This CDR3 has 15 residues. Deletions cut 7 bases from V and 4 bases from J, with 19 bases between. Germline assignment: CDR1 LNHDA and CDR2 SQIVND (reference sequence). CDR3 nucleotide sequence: TGTGCCAGTACCAATTCCCTTCGGGGGAGCACTGAAGCTTTCTTT. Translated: CASTNSLRGSTEAFF.

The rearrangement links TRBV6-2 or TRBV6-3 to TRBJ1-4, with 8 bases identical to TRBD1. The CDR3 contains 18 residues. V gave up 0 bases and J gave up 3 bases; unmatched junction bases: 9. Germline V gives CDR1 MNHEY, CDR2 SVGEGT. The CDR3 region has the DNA TGTGCCAGCAGTTACTCGACAGGGGTCCTTTCCCCTAATGAAAAACTGTTTTTT. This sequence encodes CASSYSTGVLSPNEKLFF.

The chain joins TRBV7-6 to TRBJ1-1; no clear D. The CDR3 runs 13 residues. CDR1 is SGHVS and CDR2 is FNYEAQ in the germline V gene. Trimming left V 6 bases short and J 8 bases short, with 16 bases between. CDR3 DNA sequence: TGTGCCAGCAGGCCGTCTTTAGGCAGGGAAGCTTTCTTT. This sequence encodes CASRPSLGREAFF.

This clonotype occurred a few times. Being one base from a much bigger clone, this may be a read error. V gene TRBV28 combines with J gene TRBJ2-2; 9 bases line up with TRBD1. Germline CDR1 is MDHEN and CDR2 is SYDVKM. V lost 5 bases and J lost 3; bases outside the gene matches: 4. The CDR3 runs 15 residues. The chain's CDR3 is CASSPGTGHTGELFF. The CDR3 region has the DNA TGTGCCAGCAGTCCCGGGACAGGGCACACCGGGGAGCTGTTTTTT.

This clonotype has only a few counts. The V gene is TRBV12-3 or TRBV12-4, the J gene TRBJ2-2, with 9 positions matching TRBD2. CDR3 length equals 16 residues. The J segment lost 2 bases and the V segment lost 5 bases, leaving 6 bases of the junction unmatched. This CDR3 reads CASSNLAGSNTGELFF. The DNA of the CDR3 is TGTGCCAGCAGTAATCTAGCGGGGAGTAACACCGGGGAGCTGTTTTTT.

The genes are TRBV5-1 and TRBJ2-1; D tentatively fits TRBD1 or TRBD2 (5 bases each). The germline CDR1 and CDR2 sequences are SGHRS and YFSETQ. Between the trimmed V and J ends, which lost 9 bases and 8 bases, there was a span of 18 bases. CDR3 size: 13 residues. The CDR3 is CATRGEGLDEQFF. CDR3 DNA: TGCGCCACCCGGGGCGAGGGGCTCGATGAGCAGTTCTTC.

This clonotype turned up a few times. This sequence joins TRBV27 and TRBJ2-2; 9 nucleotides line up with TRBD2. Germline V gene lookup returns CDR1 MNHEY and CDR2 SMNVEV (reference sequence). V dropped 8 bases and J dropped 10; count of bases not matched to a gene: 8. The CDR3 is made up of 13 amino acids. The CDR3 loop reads CASGTSPPQELFF. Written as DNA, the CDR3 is TGTGCCAGCGGGACTAGCCCACCCCAGGAGCTGTTTTTT.

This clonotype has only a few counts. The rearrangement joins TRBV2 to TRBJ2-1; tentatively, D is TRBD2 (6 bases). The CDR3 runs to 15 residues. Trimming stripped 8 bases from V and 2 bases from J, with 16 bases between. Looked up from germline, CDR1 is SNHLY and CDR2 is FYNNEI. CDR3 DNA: TGTGCCAGCCTTTCGACTAGTAGCACCTACAATGAGCAGTTCTTC. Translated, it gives CASLSTSSTYNEQFF.

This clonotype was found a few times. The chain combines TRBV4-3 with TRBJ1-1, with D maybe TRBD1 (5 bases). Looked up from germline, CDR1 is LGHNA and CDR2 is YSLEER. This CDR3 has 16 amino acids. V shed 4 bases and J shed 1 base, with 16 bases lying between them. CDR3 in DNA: TGCGCCAGCAGCCGAATTTTGGGGACGGCGAACACTGAAGCTTTCTTT. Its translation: CASSRILGTANTEAFF.

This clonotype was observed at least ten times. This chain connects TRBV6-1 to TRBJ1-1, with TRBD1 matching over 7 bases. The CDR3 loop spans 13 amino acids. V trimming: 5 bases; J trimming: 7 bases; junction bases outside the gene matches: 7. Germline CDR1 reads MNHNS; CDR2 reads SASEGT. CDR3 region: CASSWGGQIEAFF. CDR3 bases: TGTGCCAGCAGTTGGGGGGGACAGATTGAAGCTTTCTTT.

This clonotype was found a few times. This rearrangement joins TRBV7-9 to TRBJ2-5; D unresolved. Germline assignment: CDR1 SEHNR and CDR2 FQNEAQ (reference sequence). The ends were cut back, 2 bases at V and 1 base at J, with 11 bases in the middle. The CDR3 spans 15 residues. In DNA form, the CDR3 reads TGTGCCAGCAGCTTAAGAAACAGTATCCAAGAGACCCAGTACTTC. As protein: CASSLRNSIQETQYF.

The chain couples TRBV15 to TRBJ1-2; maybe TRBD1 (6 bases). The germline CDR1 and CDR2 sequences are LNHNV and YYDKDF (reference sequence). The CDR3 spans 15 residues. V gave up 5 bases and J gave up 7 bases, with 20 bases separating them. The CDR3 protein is CATSRSRGGLGGYTF. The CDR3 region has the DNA TGTGCCACCAGCCGCTCTCGAGGGGGTCTCGGTGGCTACACCTTC.

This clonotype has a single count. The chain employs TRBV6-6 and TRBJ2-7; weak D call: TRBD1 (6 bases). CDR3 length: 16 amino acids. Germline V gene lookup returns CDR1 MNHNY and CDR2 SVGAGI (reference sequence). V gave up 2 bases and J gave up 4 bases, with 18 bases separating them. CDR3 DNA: TGTGCCAGCAGTTACCATTCGACAGGTCCTTTGTACGAGCAGTACTTC. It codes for CASSYHSTGPLYEQYF.

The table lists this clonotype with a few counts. The CDR3 sequence: CASSLDWTSPSGDTQYF. The CDR3 bases are TGTGCCAGCAGCTTGGATTGGACCTCCCCTTCTGGAGATACGCAGTATTTT. The gene calls are TRBV5-6 and TRBJ2-3; D is undetermined. The CDR3 consists of 17 residues. Germline CDR1 SGHDT, CDR2 YYEEEE. V was cut by 0 bases and J by 5 bases, with 19 bases left in between. The full variable domain, its missing parts supplied by reference TRBV5-6 and TRBJ2-3, is DAGVTQSPTHLIKTRGQQVTLRCSPKSGHDTVSWYQQALGQGPQFIFQYYEEEERQRGNFPDRFSGHQFPNYSSELNVNALLLGDSALYLCASSLDWTSPSGDTQYFGPGTRLTVL.

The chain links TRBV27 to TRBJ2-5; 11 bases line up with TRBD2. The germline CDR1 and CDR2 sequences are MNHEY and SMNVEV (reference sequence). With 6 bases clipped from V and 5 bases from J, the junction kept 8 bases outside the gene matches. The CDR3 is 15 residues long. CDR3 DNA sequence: TGTGCCAGCAGACTTCTAGCGGGGGGAGGGGAGACCCAGTACTTC. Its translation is CASRLLAGGGETQYF.

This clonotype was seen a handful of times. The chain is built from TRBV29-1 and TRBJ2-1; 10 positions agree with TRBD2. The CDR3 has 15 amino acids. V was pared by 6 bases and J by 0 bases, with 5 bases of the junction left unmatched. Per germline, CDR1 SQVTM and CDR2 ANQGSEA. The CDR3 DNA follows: TGCAGCGTCCGAGCGGGAGGGTCCTCCTACAATGAGCAGTTCTTC. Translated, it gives CSVRAGGSSYNEQFF.

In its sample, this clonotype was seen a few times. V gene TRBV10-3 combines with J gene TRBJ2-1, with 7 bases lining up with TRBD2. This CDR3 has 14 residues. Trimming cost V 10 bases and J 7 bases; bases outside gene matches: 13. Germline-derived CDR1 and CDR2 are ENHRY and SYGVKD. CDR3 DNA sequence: TGTGCCACCCTTAGTTTGGGGGGGGGTAATGAGCAGTTCTTC. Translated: CATLSLGGGNEQFF.

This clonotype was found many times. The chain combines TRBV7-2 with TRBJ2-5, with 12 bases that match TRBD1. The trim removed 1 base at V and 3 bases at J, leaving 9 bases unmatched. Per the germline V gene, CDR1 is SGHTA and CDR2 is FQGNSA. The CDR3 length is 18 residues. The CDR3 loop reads CASSLGDRGLGSKETQYF. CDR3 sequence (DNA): TGTGCCAGCAGCTTAGGGGACAGGGGGCTTGGCTCCAAAGAGACCCAGTACTTC.

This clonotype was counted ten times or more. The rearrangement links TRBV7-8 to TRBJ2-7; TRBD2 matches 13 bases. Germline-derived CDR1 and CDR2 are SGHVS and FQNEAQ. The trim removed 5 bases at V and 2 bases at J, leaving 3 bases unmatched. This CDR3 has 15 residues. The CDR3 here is CASSMGLAGPYEQYF. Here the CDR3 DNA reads TGTGCCAGCAGCATGGGACTAGCGGGGCCCTACGAGCAGTACTTC.